One T cell receptor (beta chain) is described in this entry. Its antigen is undetermined. Germline CDR1 and CDR2: SGHRS and YFSETQ. This CDR3 is 14 amino acids long. V was trimmed by 4 bases and J by 5 bases, leaving 15 bases between them. Study outcomes and limitations: Tumor Treg TCRs overlapped most with tumor naive CD4+ cells.

Semi-nested PCR with Nested Universal Primer A followed constant-region reverse priming of full-length variable regions. TCRdb re-called the 5' RACE reads with MiXCR, one entry per CDR3 protein. The sample yields about 40,000 distinct CDR3 sequences, over 15% seen once. This clonotype was obtained from a female donor with breast cancer. Material for sequencing was naive CD4+ T cells sorted from a lymph node. The sample's subset: naive CD4+ T cells, CD4+CD45RA+CD25-. V gene TRBV5-1 combines with J gene TRBJ1-1; TRBD1 is a possible D gene (6 bases). The CDR3 reads CASSIGRGGTEAFF. The CDR3 region has the DNA TGCGCCAGCAGCATCGGCAGGGGAGGGACTGAAGCTTTCTTT. Drawing the rest from reference TRBV5-1 and TRBJ1-1, the complete variable domain is KAGVTQTPRYLIKTRGQQVTLSCSPISGHRSVSWYQQTPGQGLQFLFEYFSETQRNKGNFPGRFSGRQFSNSRSEMNVSTLELGDSALYLCASSIGRGGTEAFFGQGTRLTVV.